One T cell receptor beta chain is described in this entry. The source of the sample is a study of long-term antiretroviral therapy in people with HIV. V was trimmed by 1 base and J by 8 bases, leaving 11 bases between them. The CDR3 is 13 amino acids. Germline values: CDR1 MNHNS, CDR2 SASEGT. They ran version v3.0 of the immunoSEQ assay at survey level. The repertoire was sequenced with immunoSEQ multiplex PCR; TCRdb's copy has only in-frame clones and lacks some. The sample carries about 38,000 clones, 65% to 90% recorded once. The source is a man younger than 30 with HIV. V and J are TRBV6-1 and TRBJ1-2, with a weak D call TRBD1 (6 bases). The starting material was unsorted PBMCs, obtained 1.5 years after starting antiretroviral therapy. As DNA, the CDR3 is TGTGCCAGCAGTGAAGTAACAGGGCGAGGCTACACCTTC. Encoded protein: CASSEVTGRGYTF.